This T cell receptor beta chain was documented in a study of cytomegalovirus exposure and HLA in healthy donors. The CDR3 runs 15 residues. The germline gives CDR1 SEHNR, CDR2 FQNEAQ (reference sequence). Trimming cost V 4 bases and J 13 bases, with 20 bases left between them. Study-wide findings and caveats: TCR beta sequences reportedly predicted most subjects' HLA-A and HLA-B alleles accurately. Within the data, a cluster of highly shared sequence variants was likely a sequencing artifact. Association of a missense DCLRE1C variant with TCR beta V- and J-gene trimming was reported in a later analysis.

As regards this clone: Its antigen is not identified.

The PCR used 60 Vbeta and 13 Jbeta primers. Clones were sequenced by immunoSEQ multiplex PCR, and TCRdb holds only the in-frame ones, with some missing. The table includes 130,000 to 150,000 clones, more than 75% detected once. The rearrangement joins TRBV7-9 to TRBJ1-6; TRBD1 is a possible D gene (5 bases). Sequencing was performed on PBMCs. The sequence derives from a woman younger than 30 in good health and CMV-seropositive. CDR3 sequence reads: CASSSDGPGPRPLHF. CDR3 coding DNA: TGTGCCAGCAGCTCAGATGGGCCAGGGCCTAGGCCCCTCCACTTT.